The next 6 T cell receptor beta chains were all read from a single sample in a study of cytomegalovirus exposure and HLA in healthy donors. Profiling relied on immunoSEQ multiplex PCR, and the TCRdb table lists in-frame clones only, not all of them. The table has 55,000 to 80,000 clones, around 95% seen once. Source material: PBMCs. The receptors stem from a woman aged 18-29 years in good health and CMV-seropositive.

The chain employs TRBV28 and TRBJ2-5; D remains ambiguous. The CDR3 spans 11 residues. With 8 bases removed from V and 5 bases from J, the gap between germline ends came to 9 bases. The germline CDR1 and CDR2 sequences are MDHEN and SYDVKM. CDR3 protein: CASGRVETQYF. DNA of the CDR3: TGTGCCAGCGGCCGGGTGGAGACCCAGTACTTC.

CDR3 sequence (DNA): TGCAGCTCCCGGGACATGTCCTACAATGAGCAGTTCTTC. Residues: CSSRDMSYNEQFF. V usage is TRBV29-1 and J usage is TRBJ2-1; possibly TRBD1 for D (6 bases). The CDR3 spans 13 residues. Germline-derived CDR1 and CDR2 are SQVTM and ANQGSEA. V was clipped by 8 bases and J by 1 base, with 12 bases between them.

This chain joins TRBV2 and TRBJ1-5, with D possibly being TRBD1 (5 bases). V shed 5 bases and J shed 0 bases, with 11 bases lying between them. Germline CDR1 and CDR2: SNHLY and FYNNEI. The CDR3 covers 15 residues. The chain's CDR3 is CASSLDSNSNQPQHF. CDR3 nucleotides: TGTGCCAGCAGTCTCGACAGTAATAGCAATCAGCCCCAGCATTTT.

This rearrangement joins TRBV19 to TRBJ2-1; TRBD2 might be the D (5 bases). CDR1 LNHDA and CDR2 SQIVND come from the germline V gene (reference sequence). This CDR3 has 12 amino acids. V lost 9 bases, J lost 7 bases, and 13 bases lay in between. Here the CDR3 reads CASVGVANEQFF. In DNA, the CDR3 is TGTGCCAGCGTCGGGGTCGCGAATGAGCAGTTCTTC.

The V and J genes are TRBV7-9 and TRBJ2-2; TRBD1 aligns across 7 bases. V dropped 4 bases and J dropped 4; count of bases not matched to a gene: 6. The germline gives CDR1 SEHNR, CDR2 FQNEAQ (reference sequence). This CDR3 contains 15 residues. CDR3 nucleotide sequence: TGTGCCAGCAGCTATACAGGGGACGGCACCGGGGAGCTGTTTTTT. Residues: CASSYTGDGTGELFF.

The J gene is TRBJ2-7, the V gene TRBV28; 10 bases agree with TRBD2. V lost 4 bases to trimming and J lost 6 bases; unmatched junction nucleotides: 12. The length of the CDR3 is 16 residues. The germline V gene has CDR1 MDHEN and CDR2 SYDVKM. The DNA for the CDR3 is TGTGCCAGCAGTTCCGCACTAGCGGGGATAAGACGCGAGCAGTACTTC. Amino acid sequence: CASSSALAGIRREQYF.